The rows below give T cell receptor beta chains drawn from one sample of a study. TCRdb redid the calling of the RT-PCR reads with MiXCR, one entry per CDR3 protein. The sample consists of almost 700,000 distinct CDR3 sequences, 12% to 15% of them appearing once. The sequenced material came from memory CD4+ T cells from blood. Every receptor here comes from a female donor in good health, serving as a healthy control. CDR3s include the opening cysteine and the closing phenylalanine or tryptophan.

len: 14; v_gene: TRBV7-2; j_gene: TRBJ2-7; CDR3aa: CASSSWTGPYEQYF
len: 15; v_gene: TRBV5-1; j_gene: TRBJ2-7; CDR3aa: CASSPGGGPSYEQYF
len: 16; v_gene: TRBV6-5; j_gene: TRBJ2-7; CDR3aa: CASSYLATSPAYEQYF
len: 16; v_gene: TRBV20-1; j_gene: TRBJ2-1; CDR3aa: CSAPLGTSGGVGEQFF
len: 14; v_gene: TRBV7-3; j_gene: TRBJ1-1; CDR3aa: CASSAQVGTTEAFF
len: 14; v_gene: TRBV11-1; j_gene: TRBJ2-5; CDR3aa: CASSSARGDETQYF
len: 13; v_gene: TRBV5-4; j_gene: TRBJ2-1; CDR3aa: CASTTLLGQEQFF
len: 12; v_gene: TRBV29-1; j_gene: TRBJ2-7; CDR3aa: CSASTSSYEQYF
len: 14; v_gene: TRBV27; j_gene: TRBJ2-2; CDR3aa: CASSFYFNTGELFF
len: 16; v_gene: TRBV7-6; j_gene: TRBJ2-3; CDR3aa: CASSWGQGLSTDTQYF
len: 11; v_gene: TRBV25-1; j_gene: TRBJ2-1; CDR3aa: CATTEGEGQFF
len: 14; v_gene: TRBV6-5; j_gene: TRBJ1-1; CDR3aa: CASSWAIQGTEAFF
len: 15; v_gene: TRBV12-3/TRBV12-4; j_gene: TRBJ1-1; CDR3aa: CASSWGATVTAEAFF
len: 14; v_gene: TRBV7-2; j_gene: TRBJ1-2; CDR3aa: CASSYDPENYGYTF
len: 15; v_gene: TRBV20-1; j_gene: TRBJ1-4; CDR3aa: CSASPMRQGNEKLFF
len: 14; v_gene: TRBV6-1; j_gene: TRBJ1-5; CDR3aa: CASKAGHVPQPQHF
len: 11; v_gene: TRBV27; j_gene: TRBJ2-7; CDR3aa: CAGPPGDEQYF
len: 15; v_gene: TRBV20-1; j_gene: TRBJ1-5; CDR3aa: CSARVFGHSNQPQHF
len: 15; v_gene: TRBV5-1; j_gene: TRBJ2-7; CDR3aa: CASATGTGSRYEQYF
len: 11; v_gene: TRBV3-1; j_gene: TRBJ1-2; CDR3aa: CASSRSGGYTF
len: 16; v_gene: TRBV24-1; j_gene: TRBJ2-7; CDR3aa: CATSGLSGTGPYEQYF
len: 12; v_gene: TRBV6-2/TRBV6-3; j_gene: TRBJ2-7; CDR3aa: CASSYRGFEQYF
len: 13; v_gene: TRBV20-1; j_gene: TRBJ2-5; CDR3aa: CSAFSGLTETQYF
len: 14; v_gene: TRBV7-2; j_gene: TRBJ2-1; CDR3aa: CASIPGLPGHEQFF
len: 17; v_gene: TRBV27; j_gene: TRBJ1-1; CDR3aa: CARAGPKEGDTNTEAFF
len: 14; v_gene: TRBV7-2; j_gene: TRBJ1-1; CDR3aa: CASSLMGGNTEAFF
len: 15; v_gene: TRBV4-2; j_gene: TRBJ2-1; CDR3aa: CASSQVGVGDNEQFF
len: 15; v_gene: TRBV5-1; j_gene: TRBJ2-5; CDR3aa: CASSSAASGSKTQYF
len: 15; v_gene: TRBV19; j_gene: TRBJ2-7; CDR3aa: CASSIGGTGTYEQYF
len: 14; v_gene: TRBV6-1; j_gene: TRBJ2-3; CDR3aa: CAIRGGGVGDTQYF
len: 14; v_gene: TRBV5-6; j_gene: TRBJ1-2; CDR3aa: CASSLAQTNYGYTF
len: 14; v_gene: TRBV28; j_gene: TRBJ1-5; CDR3aa: CASSGLTSNQPQHF
len: 13; v_gene: TRBV6-5; j_gene: TRBJ1-1; CDR3aa: CASNLQGSTEAFF
len: 13; v_gene: TRBV12-3/TRBV12-4; j_gene: TRBJ2-3; CDR3aa: CASSLGYSDTQYF
len: 14; v_gene: TRBV12-3/TRBV12-4; j_gene: TRBJ1-2; CDR3aa: CASSQQGGNYGYTF
len: 16; v_gene: TRBV5-1; j_gene: TRBJ2-3; CDR3aa: CASSLASSVNTDTQYF